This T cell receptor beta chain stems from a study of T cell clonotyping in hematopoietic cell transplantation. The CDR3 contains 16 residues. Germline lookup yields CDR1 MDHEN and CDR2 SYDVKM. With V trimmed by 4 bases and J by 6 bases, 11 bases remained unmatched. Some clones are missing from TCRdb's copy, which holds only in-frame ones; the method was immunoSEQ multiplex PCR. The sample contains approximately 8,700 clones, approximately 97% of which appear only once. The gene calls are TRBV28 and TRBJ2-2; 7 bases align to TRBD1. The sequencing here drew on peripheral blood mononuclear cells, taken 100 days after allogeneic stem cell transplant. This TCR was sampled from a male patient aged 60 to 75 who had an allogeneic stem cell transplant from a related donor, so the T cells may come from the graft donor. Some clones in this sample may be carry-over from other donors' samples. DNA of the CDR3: TGTGCCAGCAGTTCACCACACAGGGGCGGCGCCGGGGAGCTGTTTTTT. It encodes CASSSPHRGGAGELFF.